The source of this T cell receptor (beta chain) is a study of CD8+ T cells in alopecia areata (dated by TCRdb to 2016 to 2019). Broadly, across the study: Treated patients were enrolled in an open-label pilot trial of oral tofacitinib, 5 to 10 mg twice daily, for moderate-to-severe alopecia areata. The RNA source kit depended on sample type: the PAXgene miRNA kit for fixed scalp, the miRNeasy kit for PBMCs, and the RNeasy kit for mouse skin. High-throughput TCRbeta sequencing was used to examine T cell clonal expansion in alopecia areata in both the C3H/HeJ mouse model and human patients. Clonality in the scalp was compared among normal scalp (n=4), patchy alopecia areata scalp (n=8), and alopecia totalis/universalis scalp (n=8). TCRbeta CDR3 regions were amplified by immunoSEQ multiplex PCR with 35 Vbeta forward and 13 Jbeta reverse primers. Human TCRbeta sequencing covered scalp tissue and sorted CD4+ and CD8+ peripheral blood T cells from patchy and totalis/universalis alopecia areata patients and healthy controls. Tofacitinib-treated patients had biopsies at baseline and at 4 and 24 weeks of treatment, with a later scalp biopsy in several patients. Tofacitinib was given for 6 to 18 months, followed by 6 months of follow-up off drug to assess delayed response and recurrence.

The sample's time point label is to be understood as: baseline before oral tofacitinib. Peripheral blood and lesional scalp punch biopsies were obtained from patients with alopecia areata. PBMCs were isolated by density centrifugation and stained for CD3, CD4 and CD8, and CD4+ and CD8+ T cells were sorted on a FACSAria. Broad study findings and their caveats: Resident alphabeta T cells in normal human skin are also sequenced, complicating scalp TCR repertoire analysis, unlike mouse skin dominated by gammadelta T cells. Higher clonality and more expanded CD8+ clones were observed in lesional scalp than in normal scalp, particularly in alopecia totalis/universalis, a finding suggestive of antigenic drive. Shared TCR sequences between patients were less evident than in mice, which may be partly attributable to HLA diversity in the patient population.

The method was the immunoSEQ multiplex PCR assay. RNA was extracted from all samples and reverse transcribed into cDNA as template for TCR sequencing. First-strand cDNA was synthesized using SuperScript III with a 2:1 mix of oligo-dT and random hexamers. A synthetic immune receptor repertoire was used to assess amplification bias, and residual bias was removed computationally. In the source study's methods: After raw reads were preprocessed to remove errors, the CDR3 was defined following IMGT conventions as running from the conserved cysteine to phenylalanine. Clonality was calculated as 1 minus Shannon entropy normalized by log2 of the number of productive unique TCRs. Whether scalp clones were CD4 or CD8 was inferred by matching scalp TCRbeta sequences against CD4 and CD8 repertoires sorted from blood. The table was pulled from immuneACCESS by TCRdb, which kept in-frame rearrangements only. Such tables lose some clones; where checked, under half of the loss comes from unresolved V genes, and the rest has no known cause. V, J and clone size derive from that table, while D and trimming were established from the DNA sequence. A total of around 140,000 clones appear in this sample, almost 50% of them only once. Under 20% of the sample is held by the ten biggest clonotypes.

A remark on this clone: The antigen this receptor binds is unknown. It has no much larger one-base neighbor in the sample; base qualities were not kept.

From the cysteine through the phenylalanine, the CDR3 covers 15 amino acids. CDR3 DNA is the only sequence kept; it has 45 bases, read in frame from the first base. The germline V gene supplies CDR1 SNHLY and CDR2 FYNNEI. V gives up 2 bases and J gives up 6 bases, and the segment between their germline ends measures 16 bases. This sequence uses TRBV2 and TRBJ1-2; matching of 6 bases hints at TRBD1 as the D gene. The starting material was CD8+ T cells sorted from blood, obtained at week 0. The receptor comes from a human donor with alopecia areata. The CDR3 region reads CASSERGALGHGYTF. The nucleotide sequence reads TGTGCCAGCAGTGAAAGGGGGGCACTGGGTCATGGCTACACCTTC.